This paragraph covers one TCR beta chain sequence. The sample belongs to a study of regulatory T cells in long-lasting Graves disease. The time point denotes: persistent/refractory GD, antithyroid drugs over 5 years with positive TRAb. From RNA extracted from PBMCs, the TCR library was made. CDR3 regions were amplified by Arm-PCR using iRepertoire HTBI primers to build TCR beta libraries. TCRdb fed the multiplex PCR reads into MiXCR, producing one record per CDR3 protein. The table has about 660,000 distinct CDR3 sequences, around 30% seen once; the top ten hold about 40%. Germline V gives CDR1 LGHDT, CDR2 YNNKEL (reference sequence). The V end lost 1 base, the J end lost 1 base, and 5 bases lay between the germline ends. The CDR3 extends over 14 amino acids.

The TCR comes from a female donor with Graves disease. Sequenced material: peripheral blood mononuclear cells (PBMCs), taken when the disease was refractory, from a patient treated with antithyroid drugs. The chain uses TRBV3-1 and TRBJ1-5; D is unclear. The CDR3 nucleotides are TGTGCCAGCAGCCAAGTCGTAAGCAATCAGCCCCAGCATTTT. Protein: CASSQVVSNQPQHF. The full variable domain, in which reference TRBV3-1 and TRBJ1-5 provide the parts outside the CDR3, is DTAVSQTPKYLVTQMGNDKSIKCEQNLGHDTMYWYKQDSKKFLKIMFSYNNKELIINETVPNRFSPKSPDKAHLNLHINSLELGDSAVYFCASSQVVSNQPQHFGDGTRLSIL.